A few counts support the clone carrying this T cell receptor beta chain. The data stem from a study of blood T cells in healthy people across ages. A second PCR, run for roughly 7 to 12 cycles, used a sample-barcoded 5' primer plus a J-beta primer mix. A template-switch adaptor with 12 random nucleotides tagged each cDNA molecule. TCRdb processed the 5' RACE reads anew with MiXCR; each CDR3 protein has one entry. The data show some 710,000 distinct CDR3 sequences, 22% seen once. Germline CDR1 MNHEY, CDR2 SVGAGI. After removal of 4 bases from V and 5 bases from J, the junction contained 16 bases not matched to a gene. The CDR3 is 17 amino acids.

Sequencing used blood. This TCR was sampled from a man between 70 and 80 years old in good health. The gene calls are TRBV6-5 and TRBJ2-5; 7 bases align to TRBD1. This CDR3 reads CASSSPSTGSLGETQYF. The CDR3 DNA reads as TGTGCCAGCAGTTCCCCATCGACAGGGAGTTTGGGGGAGACCCAGTACTTC.